This T cell receptor (beta chain) was sequenced during a study of shared clonotypes between healthy human individuals. Assay: immunoSEQ multiplex PCR; the TCRdb copy retains only in-frame clones and omits some. The sample consists of about 2 million clones, just under 95% of them appearing once. Terminally differentiated effector memory CD45RA+ cells were excluded from the naive CD8 cells, which were CD45RO-negative and positively selected for CCR7. This TCR was sampled from a man between 18 and 35 years old in good health. Sequenced input: naive CD8+ T cells sorted from blood.

CDR3: CASSLGGPGTEGETQYF. The DNA for the CDR3 is TGTGCCAGCAGCTTAGGGGGGCCCGGGACCGAGGGAGAGACCCAGTACTTC. The chain recombines TRBV7-9 with TRBJ2-5, with TRBD1 as a possible D gene (6 bases). CDR3 length: 17 amino acids. Germline assignment: CDR1 SEHNR and CDR2 FQNEAQ (reference sequence). V lost 1 base, J lost 4 bases, and 19 bases lay in between.